This record looks at one T cell receptor (beta chain) sequence and its context. The antigen remains undetermined. The data derive from a study of T cell responses to AZD1222 COVID-19 vaccine. Study observations and caveats: Donors were chiefly white British, with a greater number of females, and clonal diversity was perhaps underestimated. Close to half of all spike-specific TCRs reportedly target regions of the variants that are unmutated.

The method was immunoSEQ multiplex PCR; TCRdb's version includes in-frame clones alone and lacks a portion of them. This table has some 97,000 clones, around 87% appearing once. The clonotype comes from an adult in good health. The sample consisted of peripheral blood, taken on day 0 of AZD1222 vaccination.

The CDR3 protein is CASSDWDTPGATQYF. In nucleotides, the CDR3 is TGTGCCAGCAGTGATTGGGACACCCCGGGCGCAACGCAGTATTTT. V usage is TRBV2 and J usage is TRBJ2-3; a weak D match, TRBD1 (6 bases). The CDR3 spans 15 residues. CDR1 is SNHLY, CDR2 FYNNEI, per germline. The ends were cut back, 3 bases at V and 9 bases at J, with 19 bases in the middle.